The 4 T cell receptor beta chains reported below all come from one sample, sequenced in a study of blood T cell repertoires in COVID-19. Libraries were prepared by immunoSEQ multiplex PCR; TCRdb keeps only in-frame clonotypes and omits some of them. Found here are 240,000 or so clones, about four fifths of them singletons; the top ten hold approximately 3.2%. The sequencing sample was made of peripheral blood. The receptors were sampled from a woman between 18 and 29 years old with acute or convalescent COVID-19.

This chain connects TRBV11-2 to TRBJ2-1; D possibly corresponds to TRBD2 (5 bases). The germline V and J ends were trimmed by 1 base and 3 bases, with 13 bases remaining between them. The CDR3 sequence is 16 residues long. The V gene's germline CDR1 is SGHAT and CDR2 FQNNGV. CDR3 nucleotides: TGTGCCAGCAGCTTAGGAATAGGGAGCCTCTACAATGAGCAGTTCTTC. It specifies CASSLGIGSLYNEQFF.

There are a few counts of this clone. The chain couples TRBV5-1 to TRBJ1-2, with D tentatively TRBD1 (5 bases). V gave up 0 bases and J gave up 1 base, with 13 bases separating them. CDR1 SGHRS and CDR2 YFSETQ come from the germline V gene. This CDR3 region has 16 residues. CDR3 loop: CASSLASTVINYGYTF. As DNA, the CDR3 is TGCGCCAGCAGCTTGGCCTCGACAGTGATTAACTATGGCTACACCTTC.

The genes are TRBV7-9 and TRBJ1-1, with 7 bases lining up with TRBD1. The junction had 3 bases not matched to a gene; V was cut back by 1 base and J by 7 bases. Germline CDR1 SEHNR, CDR2 FQNEAQ (reference sequence). CDR3 length: 13 residues. CDR3: CASSLGQGIEAFF. CDR3 nucleotides: TGTGCCAGCAGCTTAGGACAGGGCATTGAAGCTTTCTTT.

This chain links TRBV28 with TRBJ1-1; a possible D gene is TRBD1 (5 bases). V gave up 2 bases and J gave up 10 bases, with 17 bases separating them. This CDR3 is 14 amino acids long. From germline, CDR1 is MDHEN and CDR2 SYDVKM. The CDR3 bases are TGTGCCAGCAGTTTAGAACTTCGCGGGGGAGTAGCTTTCTTT. Its translation is CASSLELRGGVAFF.